This T cell receptor beta chain came from a study of spatial heterogeneity in lung cancer. Study-level information: Each time, sequencing found more beta-chain sequences than alpha-chain sequences. Combinations of a unique TCR and a UMI were tallied in raw reads, and on average each appeared more than ten times. Study-wide results and limits: Coverage of tumor T cells was estimated at about 7.4% for alpha chains and 13% to 15% for beta chains. The study found that expanded intratumoral alpha and beta TCR counts tracked tumor mutation counts.

This clonotype was observed many times. The antigen is undetermined. Time point meaning: sample taken at primary tumor resection. This CDR3 contains 14 residues. Deletions cut 2 bases from V and 7 bases from J, with 15 bases between. Germline CDR1 and CDR2: MNHEY and SVGEGT. MiXCR, run by TCRdb on the 5' RACE reads, gives a single entry per CDR3 protein. This table holds about 30,000 distinct CDR3 sequences, roughly 6.9% found once. The sample here was lung tumor tissue, taken at surgery. The chain is built from TRBV6-2 or TRBV6-3 and TRBJ2-7; either TRBD1 or TRBD2 may supply D (5 bases each). The source of this sequence is a male donor with early-stage non-small cell lung cancer. The CDR3 nucleotides are TGTGCCAGCAGTTACAGGGACGACCGGTTGGAGCAGTACTTC. Its translation: CASSYRDDRLEQYF.